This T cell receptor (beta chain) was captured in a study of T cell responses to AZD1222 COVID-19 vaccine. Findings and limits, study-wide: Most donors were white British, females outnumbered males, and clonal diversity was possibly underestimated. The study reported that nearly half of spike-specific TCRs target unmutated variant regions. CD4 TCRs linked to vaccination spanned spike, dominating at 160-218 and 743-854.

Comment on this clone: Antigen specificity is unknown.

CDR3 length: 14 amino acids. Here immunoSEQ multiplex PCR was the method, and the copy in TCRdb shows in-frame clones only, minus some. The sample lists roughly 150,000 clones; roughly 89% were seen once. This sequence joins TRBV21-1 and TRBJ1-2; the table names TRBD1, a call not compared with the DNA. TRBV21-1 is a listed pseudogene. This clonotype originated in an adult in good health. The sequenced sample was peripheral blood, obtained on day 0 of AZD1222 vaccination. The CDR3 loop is CASSLNRARYGYTF. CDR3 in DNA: TGTGCCAGCAGCCTCAACAGGGCACGATATGGCTACACCTTC.